The subject of this entry is one TCR beta chain. Clones were sequenced by immunoSEQ multiplex PCR, and TCRdb holds only the in-frame ones, with some missing. This sample has about 69,000 clones, with approximately 90% found just once. These data are taken from a study of OX40 agonist ivuxolimab in advanced cancers. The material was CD4+ or CD8+ T cells sorted from blood, obtained in a trial of the OX40 agonist ivuxolimab. This sequence originates from an adult with an advanced solid tumor such as melanoma, head and neck, liver or kidney cancer.

The CDR3 sequence is CASSQTFETQYF. In nucleotides, the CDR3 is TGTGCCAGCAGCCAAACATTTGAGACCCAGTACTTC. The chain has TRBV14 and TRBJ2-5; no clear D. V shed 2 bases and J shed 5 bases, with 6 bases lying between them. CDR1 and CDR2 (germline): SGHDN, FVKESK. The CDR3 consists of 12 residues.